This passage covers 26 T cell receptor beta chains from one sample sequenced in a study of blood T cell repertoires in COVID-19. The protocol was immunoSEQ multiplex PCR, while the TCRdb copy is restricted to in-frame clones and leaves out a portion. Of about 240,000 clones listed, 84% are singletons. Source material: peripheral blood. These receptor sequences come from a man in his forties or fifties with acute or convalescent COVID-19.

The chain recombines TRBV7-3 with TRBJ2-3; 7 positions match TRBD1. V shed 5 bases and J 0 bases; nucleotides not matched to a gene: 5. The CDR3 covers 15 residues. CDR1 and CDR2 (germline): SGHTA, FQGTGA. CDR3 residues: CASSRNRGSTDTQYF. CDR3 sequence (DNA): TGTGCCAGCAGCCGGAACAGGGGCAGCACAGATACGCAGTATTTT.

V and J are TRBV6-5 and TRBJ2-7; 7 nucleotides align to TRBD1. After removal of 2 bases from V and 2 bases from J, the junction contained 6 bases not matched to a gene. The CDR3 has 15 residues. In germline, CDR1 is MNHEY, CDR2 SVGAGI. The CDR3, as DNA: TGTGCCAGCAGTTACCGAGGGGACAGACCCTACGAGCAGTACTTC. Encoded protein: CASSYRGDRPYEQYF.

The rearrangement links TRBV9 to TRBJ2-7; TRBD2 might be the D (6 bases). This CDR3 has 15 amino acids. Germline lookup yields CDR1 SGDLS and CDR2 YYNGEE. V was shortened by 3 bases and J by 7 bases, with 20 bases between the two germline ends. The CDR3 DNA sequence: TGTGCCAGCAGCGGGCGGGTCCTGGATGGAGGGGAGCAGTACTTC. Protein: CASSGRVLDGGEQYF.

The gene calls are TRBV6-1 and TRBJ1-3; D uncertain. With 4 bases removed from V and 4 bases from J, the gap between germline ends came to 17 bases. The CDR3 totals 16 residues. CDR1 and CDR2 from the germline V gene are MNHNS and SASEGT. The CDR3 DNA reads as TGTGCCAGCAGTGCCCGAACCTCGGGGTCCGGAAACACCATATATTTT. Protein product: CASSARTSGSGNTIYF.

The DNA of the CDR3 is TGTGCCAGCAGAAGAGGAGTGGGACTGACTGAAAAACTGTTTTTT. Translating it yields CASRRGVGLTEKLFF. The chain recombines TRBV6-5 with TRBJ1-4, with D perhaps matching TRBD1 (5 bases). The CDR3 contains 15 residues. Per germline, CDR1 MNHEY and CDR2 SVGAGI. The V and J ends lost 6 bases and 7 bases respectively, with 18 bases between them.

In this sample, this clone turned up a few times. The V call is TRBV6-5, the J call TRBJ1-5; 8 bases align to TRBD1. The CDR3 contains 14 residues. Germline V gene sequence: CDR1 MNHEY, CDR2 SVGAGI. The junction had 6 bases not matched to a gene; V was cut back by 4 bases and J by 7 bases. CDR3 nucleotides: TGTGCCAGCAGTTTGACAGGGGAAGGACAGCCCCAGCATTTT. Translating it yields CASSLTGEGQPQHF.

The DNA for the CDR3 is TGTGCCACCCTCCGGGACAGGGATCACGAGCAGTACTTC. Translated: CATLRDRDHEQYF. The V gene is TRBV2, the J gene TRBJ2-7; 9 positions agree with TRBD1. CDR1 SNHLY and CDR2 FYNNEI come from the germline V gene. With V trimmed by 10 bases and J by 5 bases, 9 bases remained unmatched. The CDR3 sequence is 13 residues long.

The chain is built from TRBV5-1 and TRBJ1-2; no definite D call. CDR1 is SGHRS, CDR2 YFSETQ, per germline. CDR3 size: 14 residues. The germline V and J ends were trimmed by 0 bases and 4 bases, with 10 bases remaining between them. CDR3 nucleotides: TGCGCCAGCAGCTTGGATGGCGAGGGCTATGGCTACACCTTC. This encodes CASSLDGEGYGYTF.

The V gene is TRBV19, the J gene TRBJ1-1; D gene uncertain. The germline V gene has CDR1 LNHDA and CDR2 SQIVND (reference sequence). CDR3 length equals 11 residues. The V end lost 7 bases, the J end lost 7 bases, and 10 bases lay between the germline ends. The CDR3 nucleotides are TGTGCCAGTACAACGAGGATTGAAGCTTTCTTT. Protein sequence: CASTTRIEAFF.

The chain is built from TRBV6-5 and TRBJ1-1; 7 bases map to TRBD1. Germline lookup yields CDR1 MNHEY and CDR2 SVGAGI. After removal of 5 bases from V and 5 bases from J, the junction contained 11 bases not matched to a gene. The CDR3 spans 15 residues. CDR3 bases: TGTGCCAGCAGTCTCCGGCCAGGGGGGCGGACTGAAGCTTTCTTT. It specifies CASSLRPGGRTEAFF.

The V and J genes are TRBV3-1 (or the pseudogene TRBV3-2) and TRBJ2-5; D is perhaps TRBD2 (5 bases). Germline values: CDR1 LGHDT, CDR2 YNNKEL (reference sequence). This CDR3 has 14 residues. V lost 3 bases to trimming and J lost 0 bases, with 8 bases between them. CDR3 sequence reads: CASSHGINQETQYF. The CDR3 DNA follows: TGTGCCAGCAGCCACGGGATAAACCAAGAGACCCAGTACTTC.

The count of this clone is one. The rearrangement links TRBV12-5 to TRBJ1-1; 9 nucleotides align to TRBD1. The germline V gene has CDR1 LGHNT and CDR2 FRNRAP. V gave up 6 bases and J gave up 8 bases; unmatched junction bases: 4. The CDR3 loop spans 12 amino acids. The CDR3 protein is CASGFGQGEAFF. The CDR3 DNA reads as TGTGCTAGTGGCTTTGGACAGGGGGAAGCTTTCTTT.

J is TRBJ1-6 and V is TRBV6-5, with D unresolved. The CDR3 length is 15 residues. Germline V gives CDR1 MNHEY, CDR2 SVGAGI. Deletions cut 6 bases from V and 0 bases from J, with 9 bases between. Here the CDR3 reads CASSDTFSYNSPLHF. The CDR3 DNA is TGTGCCAGCAGCGACACTTTCTCCTATAATTCACCCCTCCACTTT.

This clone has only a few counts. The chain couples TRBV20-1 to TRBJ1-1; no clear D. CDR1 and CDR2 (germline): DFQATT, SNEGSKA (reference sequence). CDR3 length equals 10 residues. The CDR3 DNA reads TGCAGCGTGCGGGGAGGCAGAGCTTTCTTT. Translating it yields CSVRGGRAFF.

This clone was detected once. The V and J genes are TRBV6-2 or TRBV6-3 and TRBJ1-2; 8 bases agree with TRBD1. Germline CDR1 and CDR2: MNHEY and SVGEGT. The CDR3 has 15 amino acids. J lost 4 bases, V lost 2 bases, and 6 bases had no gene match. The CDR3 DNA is TGTGCCAGCAGTTACCGGGACAGGATTCTCTATGGCTACACCTTC. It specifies CASSYRDRILYGYTF.

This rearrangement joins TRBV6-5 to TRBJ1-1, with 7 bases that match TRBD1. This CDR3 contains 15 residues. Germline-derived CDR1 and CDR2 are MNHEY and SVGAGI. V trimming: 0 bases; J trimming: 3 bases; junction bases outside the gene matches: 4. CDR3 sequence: CASSYSGQPYTEAFF. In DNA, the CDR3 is TGTGCCAGCAGTTACTCGGGACAGCCGTACACTGAAGCTTTCTTT.

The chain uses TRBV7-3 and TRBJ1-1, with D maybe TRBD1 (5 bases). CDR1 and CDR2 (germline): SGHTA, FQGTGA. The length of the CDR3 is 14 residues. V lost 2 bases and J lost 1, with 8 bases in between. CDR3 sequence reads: CASSLLGGNTEAFF. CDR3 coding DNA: TGTGCCAGCAGCTTATTGGGGGGGAACACTGAAGCTTTCTTT.

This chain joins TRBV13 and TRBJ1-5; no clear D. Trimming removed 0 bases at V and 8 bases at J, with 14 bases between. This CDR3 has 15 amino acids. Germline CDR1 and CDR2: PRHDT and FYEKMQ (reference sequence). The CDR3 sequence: CASSLGGPAVEPQHF. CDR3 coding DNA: TGTGCCAGCAGCTTAGGGGGCCCGGCCGTAGAGCCCCAGCATTTT.

The CDR3 region is CASSVYGRGDEQFF. CDR3 DNA: TGTGCCAGCAGCGTTTACGGGAGGGGCGATGAGCAGTTCTTC. The chain links TRBV7-3 to TRBJ2-1; 8 bases align to TRBD2. The V gene end was trimmed by 5 bases and the J gene end by 8 bases; junction bases not matched to a gene: 8. The CDR3 length is 14 residues. CDR1 and CDR2 (germline): SGHTA, FQGTGA.

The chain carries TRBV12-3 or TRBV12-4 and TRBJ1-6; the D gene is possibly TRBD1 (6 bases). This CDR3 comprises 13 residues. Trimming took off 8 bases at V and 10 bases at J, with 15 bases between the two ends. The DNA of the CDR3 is TGTGCCAGCCGTCTAGGGGGGGACTCACCCCTCCACTTT. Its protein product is CASRLGGDSPLHF.

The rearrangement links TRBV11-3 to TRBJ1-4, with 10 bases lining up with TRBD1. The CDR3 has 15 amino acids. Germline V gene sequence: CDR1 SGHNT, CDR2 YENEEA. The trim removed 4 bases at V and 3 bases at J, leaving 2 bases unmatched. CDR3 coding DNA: TGTGCCAGCAGCTCGGGGACAGGGGCTAATGAAAAACTGTTTTTT. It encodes CASSSGTGANEKLFF.

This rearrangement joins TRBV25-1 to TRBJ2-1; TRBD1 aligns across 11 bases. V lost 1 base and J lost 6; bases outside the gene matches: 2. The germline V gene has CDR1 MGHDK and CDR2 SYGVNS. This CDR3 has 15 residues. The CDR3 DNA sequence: TGTGCCAGCAGTGAATGGGGGACAGGGGGCAATGAGCAGTTCTTC. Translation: CASSEWGTGGNEQFF.

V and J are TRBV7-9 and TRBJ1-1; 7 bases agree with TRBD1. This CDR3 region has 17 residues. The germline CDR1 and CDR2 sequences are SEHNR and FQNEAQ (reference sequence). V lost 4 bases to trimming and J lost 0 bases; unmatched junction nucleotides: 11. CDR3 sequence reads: CASSSLPGQPMNTEAFF. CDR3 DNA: TGTGCCAGCAGCTCCTTACCGGGACAGCCTATGAACACTGAAGCTTTCTTT. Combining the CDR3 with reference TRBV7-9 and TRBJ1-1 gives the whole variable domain DTGVSQNPRHKITKRGQNVTFRCDPISEHNRLYWYRQTLGQGPEFLTYFQNEAQLEKSRLLSDRFSAERPKGSFSTLEIQRTEQGDSAMYLCASSSLPGQPMNTEAFFGQGTRLTVV.

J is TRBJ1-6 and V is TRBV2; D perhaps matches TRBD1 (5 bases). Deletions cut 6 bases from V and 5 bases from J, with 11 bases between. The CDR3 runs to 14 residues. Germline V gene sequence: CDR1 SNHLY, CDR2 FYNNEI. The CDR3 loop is CASRLGGDNSPLHF. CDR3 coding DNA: TGTGCCAGCAGGCTCGGGGGAGATAATTCACCCCTCCACTTT.

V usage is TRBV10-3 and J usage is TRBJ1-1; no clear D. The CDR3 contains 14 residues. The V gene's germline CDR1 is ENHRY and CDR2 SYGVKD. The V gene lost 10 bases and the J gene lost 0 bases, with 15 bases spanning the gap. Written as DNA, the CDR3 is TGTGCCACCGGGGTGGGGAGTTTGAACACTGAAGCTTTCTTT. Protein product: CATGVGSLNTEAFF.

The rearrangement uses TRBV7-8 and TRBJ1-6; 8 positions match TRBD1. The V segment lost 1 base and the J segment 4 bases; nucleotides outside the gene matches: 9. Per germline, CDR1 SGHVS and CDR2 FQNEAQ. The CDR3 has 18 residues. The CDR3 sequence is CASSLGEDRAAYNSPLHF. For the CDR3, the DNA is TGTGCCAGCAGCTTAGGGGAGGACAGGGCGGCTTATAATTCACCCCTCCACTTT. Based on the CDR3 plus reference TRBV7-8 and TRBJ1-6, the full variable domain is GAGVSQSPRYKVAKRGQDVALRCDPISGHVSLFWYQQALGQGPEFLTYFQNEAQLDKSGLPSDRFFAERPEGSVSTLKIQRTQQEDSAVYLCASSLGEDRAAYNSPLHFGNGTRLTVT.